This TCR beta chain appears in the sequencing data of a study of T cells in localized non-small cell lung cancer. Study-wide results and caveats: Elevated circulating T cell density in blood was associated with longer overall survival.

TCRdb's copy holds only in-frame clones and misses some; the assay was immunoSEQ multiplex PCR. The sample yields tens of thousands of clones, approximately 86% seen once. This clone showed up just once. What it recognizes is unknown. CDR3 length: 15 amino acids. Looked up from germline, CDR1 is SEHNR and CDR2 is FQNEAQ (reference sequence). Trimming left V 5 bases short and J 0 bases short, with 11 bases between. The material was peripheral blood, obtained before any cancer treatment. The clonotype comes from a man between 40 and 69 years old with stage I squamous cell lung carcinoma. The J gene is TRBJ2-1, the V gene TRBV7-9, with D possibly TRBD2 on 5 matching bases. In DNA form, the CDR3 reads TGTGCCAGCAGCCCTCTTGGGAGCTCCTACAATGAGCAGTTCTTC. Its translation is CASSPLGSSYNEQFF.